This T cell receptor beta chain is drawn from a study of T-cell reconstitution after alpha-beta-depleted transplantation in children. This CDR3 is built from 15 residues. The germline gives CDR1 MNHEY, CDR2 SVGAGI. Trimming took off 2 bases at V and 4 bases at J, with 13 bases between the two ends. This clonotype has a handful of counts. Researchers prepared the TCRbeta library using unique molecular identifiers, the study reports. MiXCR was run by TCRdb on the PCR reads, yielding one entry per CDR3 protein. Of around 600,000 distinct CDR3 sequences in the sample, about 15% were seen once. The TCR sequence derives from a human donor who donated a stem cell graft to a child with acute myeloid leukemia. The sequencing here drew on PBMCs from the stem cell graft donor, taken from the stem cell graft. The chain uses TRBV6-5 and TRBJ2-3, with D possibly TRBD2 on 6 matching bases. The DNA of the CDR3 is TGTGCCAGCAGTTACGGGGGGACTTATGCAGATACGCAGTATTTT. Translating gives CASSYGGTYADTQYF.